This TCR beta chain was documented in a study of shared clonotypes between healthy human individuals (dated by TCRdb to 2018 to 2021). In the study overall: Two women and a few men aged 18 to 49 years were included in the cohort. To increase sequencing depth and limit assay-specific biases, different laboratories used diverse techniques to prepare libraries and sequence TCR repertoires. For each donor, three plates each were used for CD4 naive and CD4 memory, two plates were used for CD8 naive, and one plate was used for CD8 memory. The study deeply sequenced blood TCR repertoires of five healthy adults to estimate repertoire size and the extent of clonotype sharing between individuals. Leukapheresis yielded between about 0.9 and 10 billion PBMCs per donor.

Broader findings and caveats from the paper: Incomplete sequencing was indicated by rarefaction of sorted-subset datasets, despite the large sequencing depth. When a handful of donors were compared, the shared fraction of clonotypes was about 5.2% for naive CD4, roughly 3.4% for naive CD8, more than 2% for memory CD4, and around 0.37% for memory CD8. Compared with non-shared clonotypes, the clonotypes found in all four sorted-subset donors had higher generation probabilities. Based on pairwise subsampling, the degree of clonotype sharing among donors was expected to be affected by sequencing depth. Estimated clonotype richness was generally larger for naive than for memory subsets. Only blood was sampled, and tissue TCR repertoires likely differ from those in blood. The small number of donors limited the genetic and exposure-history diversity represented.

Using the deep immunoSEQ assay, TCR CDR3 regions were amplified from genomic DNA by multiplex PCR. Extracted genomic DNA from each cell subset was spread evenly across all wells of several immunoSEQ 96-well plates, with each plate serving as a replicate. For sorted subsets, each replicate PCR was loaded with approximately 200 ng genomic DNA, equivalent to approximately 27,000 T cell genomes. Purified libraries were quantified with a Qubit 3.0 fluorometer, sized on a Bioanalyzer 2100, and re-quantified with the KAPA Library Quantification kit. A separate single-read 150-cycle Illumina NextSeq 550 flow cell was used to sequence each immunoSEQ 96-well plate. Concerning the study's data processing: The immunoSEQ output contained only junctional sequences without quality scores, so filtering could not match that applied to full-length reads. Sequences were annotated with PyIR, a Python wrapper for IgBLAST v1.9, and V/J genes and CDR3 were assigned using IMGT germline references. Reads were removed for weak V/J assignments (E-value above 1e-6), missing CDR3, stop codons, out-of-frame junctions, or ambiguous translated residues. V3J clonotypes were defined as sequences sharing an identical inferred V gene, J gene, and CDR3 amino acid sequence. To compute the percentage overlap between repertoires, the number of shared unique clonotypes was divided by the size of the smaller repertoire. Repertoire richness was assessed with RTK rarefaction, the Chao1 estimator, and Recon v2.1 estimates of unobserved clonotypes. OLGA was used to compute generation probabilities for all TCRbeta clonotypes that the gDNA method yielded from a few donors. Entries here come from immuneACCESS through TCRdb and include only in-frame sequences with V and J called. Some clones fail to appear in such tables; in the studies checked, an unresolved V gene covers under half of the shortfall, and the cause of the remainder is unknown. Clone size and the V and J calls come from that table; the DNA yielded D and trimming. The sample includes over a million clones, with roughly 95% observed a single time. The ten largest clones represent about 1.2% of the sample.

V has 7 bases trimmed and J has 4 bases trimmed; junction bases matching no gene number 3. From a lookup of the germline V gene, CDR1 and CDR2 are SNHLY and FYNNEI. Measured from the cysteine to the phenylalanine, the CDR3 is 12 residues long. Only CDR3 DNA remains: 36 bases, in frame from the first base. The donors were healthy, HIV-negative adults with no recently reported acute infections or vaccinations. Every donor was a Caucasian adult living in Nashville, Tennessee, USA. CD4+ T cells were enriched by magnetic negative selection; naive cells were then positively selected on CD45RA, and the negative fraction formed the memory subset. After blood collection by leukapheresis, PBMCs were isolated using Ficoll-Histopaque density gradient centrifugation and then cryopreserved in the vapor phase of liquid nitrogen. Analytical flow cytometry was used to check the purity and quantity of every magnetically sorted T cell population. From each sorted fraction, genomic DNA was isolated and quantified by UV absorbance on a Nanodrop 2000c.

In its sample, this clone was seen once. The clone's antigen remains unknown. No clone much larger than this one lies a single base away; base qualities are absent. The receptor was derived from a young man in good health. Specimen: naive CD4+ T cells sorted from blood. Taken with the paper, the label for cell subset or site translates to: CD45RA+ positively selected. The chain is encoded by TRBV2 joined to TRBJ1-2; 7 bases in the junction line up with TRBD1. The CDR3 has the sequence CASTGQFYGYTF. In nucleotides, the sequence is TGTGCCAGCACGGGACAGTTCTATGGCTACACCTTC.